These T cell receptor beta chains were read from a single sample in a study of technical replicates of blood from several donors. The table came from immunoSEQ multiplex PCR; TCRdb's copy has only in-frame clones and leaves some out. The sample shows under 75,000 clones, 75% to 90% of them seen only once. Input material: PBMCs. These receptors were taken from a human donor in good health. Some clones in this sample may be carry-over from other donors' samples. Each CDR3 is given with its conserved first and last residue. D genes are given only for firm matches. Some rows mark clone size as missing; the rest say once, few, many or name a class of expanded clone.

j_gene: TRBJ1-2; v_gene: TRBV29-1; abundance: .; d_gene: TRBD1; CDR3aa: CSVDKGADGYTF; CDR3nt: TGCAGCGTTGACAAGGGGGCGGATGGCTACACCTTC
j_gene: TRBJ1-2; v_gene: TRBV7-3; abundance: .; d_gene: .; CDR3aa: CASSSGLTGDGYTF; CDR3nt: TGTGCCAGCAGCTCGGGGCTGACAGGAGATGGCTACACCTTC
j_gene: TRBJ1-4; v_gene: TRBV4-1; abundance: .; d_gene: .; CDR3aa: CASSQGGLNEKLFF; CDR3nt: TGCGCCAGCAGCCAGGGCGGGCTAAATGAAAAACTGTTTTTT
j_gene: TRBJ2-7; v_gene: TRBV6-6; abundance: .; d_gene: TRBD1; CDR3aa: CASRRQGSSYEQYF; CDR3nt: TGTGCCAGCAGGAGACAGGGAAGCTCCTACGAGCAGTACTTC
j_gene: TRBJ2-3; v_gene: TRBV5-1; abundance: once; d_gene: .; CDR3aa: CASRGGADTQYF; CDR3nt: TGCGCCAGCAGAGGAGGGGCAGATACGCAGTATTTT
j_gene: TRBJ2-5; v_gene: TRBV11-3; abundance: once; d_gene: TRBD2; CDR3aa: CASSSSAGVNQETQYF; CDR3nt: TGTGCCAGCAGCTCCTCAGCGGGGGTAAACCAAGAGACCCAGTACTTC
j_gene: TRBJ1-2; v_gene: TRBV30; abundance: .; d_gene: TRBD1; CDR3aa: CAWGTGARYGYTF; CDR3nt: TGTGCCTGGGGGACAGGGGCGAGGTATGGCTACACCTTC
j_gene: TRBJ2-3; v_gene: TRBV7-2; abundance: .; d_gene: .; CDR3aa: CASIPWWLGTDTQYF; CDR3nt: TGTGCCAGCATCCCCTGGTGGTTAGGCACAGATACGCAGTATTTT
j_gene: TRBJ1-2; v_gene: TRBV6-1; abundance: .; d_gene: .; CDR3aa: CASSEVGQGRGDGYTF; CDR3nt: TGTGCCAGCAGTGAAGTCGGGCAGGGAAGAGGCGATGGCTACACCTTC
j_gene: TRBJ1-2; v_gene: TRBV5-6; abundance: .; d_gene: .; CDR3aa: CASSIPGLLYGYTF; CDR3nt: TGTGCCAGCAGCATCCCGGGACTGCTGTATGGCTACACCTTC
j_gene: TRBJ1-5; v_gene: TRBV18; abundance: .; d_gene: TRBD1; CDR3aa: CASWAGGSQPQHF; CDR3nt: TGTGCCAGCTGGGCAGGGGGATCTCAGCCCCAGCATTTT
j_gene: TRBJ2-2; v_gene: TRBV25-1; abundance: .; d_gene: TRBD1; CDR3aa: CASSDWGTGDNTGELFF; CDR3nt: TGTGCCAGCAGTGATTGGGGGACAGGGGACAACACCGGGGAGCTGTTTTTT
j_gene: TRBJ2-1; v_gene: TRBV5-5; abundance: .; d_gene: TRBD2; CDR3aa: CASSLVLSGLAGVYEQFF; CDR3nt: TGTGCCAGCAGCTTGGTCTTAAGTGGACTAGCGGGAGTCTATGAGCAGTTCTTC
j_gene: TRBJ1-2; v_gene: TRBV5-4; abundance: .; d_gene: TRBD1; CDR3aa: CASSSQGAGGYTF; CDR3nt: TGTGCCAGCAGCTCCCAGGGGGCAGGAGGCTACACCTTC
j_gene: TRBJ2-3; v_gene: TRBV7-3; abundance: few; d_gene: .; CDR3aa: CASSLWGGITDTQYF; CDR3nt: TGTGCCAGCAGCTTATGGGGCGGGATAACAGATACGCAGTATTTT
j_gene: TRBJ2-7; v_gene: TRBV5-5; abundance: .; d_gene: TRBD1; CDR3aa: CASSLLGQSTYEQYF; CDR3nt: TGTGCCAGCAGCTTGTTGGGACAGTCAACCTACGAGCAGTACTTC
j_gene: TRBJ2-7; v_gene: TRBV15; abundance: few; d_gene: .; CDR3aa: CATSRALAKPSYEQYF; CDR3nt: TGTGCCACCAGCAGAGCCCTCGCGAAACCCTCCTACGAGCAGTACTTC
j_gene: TRBJ2-3; v_gene: TRBV2; abundance: once; d_gene: .; CDR3aa: CASQTGWYTDTQYF; CDR3nt: TGTGCCAGCCAGACTGGGTGGTACACAGATACGCAGTATTTT
j_gene: TRBJ2-7; v_gene: TRBV4-2; abundance: .; d_gene: .; CDR3aa: CASSPGGGAEQYF; CDR3nt: TGTGCCAGCAGTCCTGGAGGCGGGGCCGAGCAGTACTTC
j_gene: TRBJ1-2; v_gene: TRBV6-5; abundance: .; d_gene: TRBD1; CDR3aa: CASSSGDNRGYGYTF; CDR3nt: TGTGCCAGCAGTTCGGGGGACAACAGGGGCTATGGCTACACCTTC
j_gene: TRBJ1-1; v_gene: TRBV5-1; abundance: .; d_gene: .; CDR3aa: CASSSTGTRHVMNTEAFF; CDR3nt: TGCGCCAGCAGCTCCACCGGGACACGCCATGTTATGAACACTGAAGCTTTCTTT
j_gene: TRBJ2-5; v_gene: TRBV5-4; abundance: .; d_gene: TRBD1; CDR3aa: CASSLGGTGQETQYF; CDR3nt: TGTGCCAGCAGCTTGGGAGGGACAGGGCAAGAGACCCAGTACTTC
j_gene: TRBJ2-1; v_gene: TRBV4-3; abundance: .; d_gene: TRBD2; CDR3aa: CASSRLAGERSNEQFF; CDR3nt: TGCGCCAGCAGCCGCTTAGCGGGGGAGAGATCCAATGAGCAGTTCTTC
j_gene: TRBJ2-1; v_gene: TRBV5-1; abundance: .; d_gene: .; CDR3aa: CASSLGQGGGNEQFF; CDR3nt: TGCGCCAGCAGCTTGGGTCAGGGAGGGGGCAATGAGCAGTTCTTC
j_gene: TRBJ2-3; v_gene: TRBV7-9; abundance: .; d_gene: TRBD2; CDR3aa: CASSFTSGGTDTQYF; CDR3nt: TGTGCCAGCAGCTTTACTAGCGGCGGCACAGATACGCAGTATTTT
j_gene: TRBJ2-1; v_gene: TRBV15; abundance: .; d_gene: TRBD2; CDR3aa: CATSRDSHSGRGNEQFF; CDR3nt: TGTGCCACCAGCAGAGACTCCCACAGCGGGAGGGGCAATGAGCAGTTCTTC
j_gene: TRBJ2-1; v_gene: TRBV9; abundance: .; d_gene: TRBD2; CDR3aa: CASSRAGGGLEQFF; CDR3nt: TGTGCCAGCAGCAGAGCGGGCGGGGGGCTTGAGCAGTTCTTC
j_gene: TRBJ2-3; v_gene: TRBV13; abundance: once; d_gene: TRBD1; CDR3aa: CASSLERGRPTDTQYF; CDR3nt: TGTGCCAGCAGCTTAGAGAGGGGGCGTCCCACAGATACGCAGTATTTT
j_gene: TRBJ1-2; v_gene: TRBV10-3; abundance: .; d_gene: .; CDR3aa: CAGRDGSWSYTF; CDR3nt: TGTGCCGGGCGGGACGGCAGCTGGAGCTACACCTTC
j_gene: TRBJ2-7; v_gene: TRBV5-4; abundance: .; d_gene: TRBD1; CDR3aa: CASSPPRTGADEQYF; CDR3nt: TGTGCCAGCAGCCCCCCCCGGACAGGGGCCGACGAGCAGTACTTC
j_gene: TRBJ1-1; v_gene: TRBV4-2; abundance: .; d_gene: TRBD1; CDR3aa: CASSLTGEEDTEAFF; CDR3nt: TGTGCCAGCAGCCTAACAGGGGAGGAGGACACTGAAGCTTTCTTT
j_gene: TRBJ2-7; v_gene: TRBV25-1; abundance: .; d_gene: .; CDR3aa: CASSEWSQPEKEQYF; CDR3nt: TGTGCCAGCAGTGAATGGAGCCAGCCCGAGAAGGAGCAGTACTTC
j_gene: TRBJ2-1; v_gene: TRBV2; abundance: .; d_gene: TRBD1; CDR3aa: CASRSRDRGYNEQFF; CDR3nt: TGTGCCAGCAGATCTCGAGACAGGGGCTACAATGAGCAGTTCTTC
j_gene: TRBJ2-7; v_gene: TRBV6-5; abundance: .; d_gene: TRBD2; CDR3aa: CASSYSMAGGLFEQYF; CDR3nt: TGTGCCAGCAGTTACTCGATGGCGGGGGGGCTGTTTGAGCAGTACTTC
j_gene: TRBJ2-1; v_gene: TRBV6-1; abundance: .; d_gene: TRBD2; CDR3aa: CASSKAGASYNEQFF; CDR3nt: TGTGCCAGCAGCAAAGCGGGAGCCTCCTACAATGAGCAGTTCTTC
j_gene: TRBJ1-4; v_gene: TRBV19; abundance: .; d_gene: TRBD1; CDR3aa: CASSVDRGTNEKLFF; CDR3nt: TGTGCCAGTAGTGTAGACAGGGGAACTAATGAAAAACTGTTTTTT
j_gene: TRBJ2-7; v_gene: TRBV7-9; abundance: .; d_gene: .; CDR3aa: CASSHPTGSGEQYF; CDR3nt: TGTGCCAGCAGCCATCCTACGGGGAGTGGAGAGCAGTACTTC
j_gene: TRBJ1-2; v_gene: TRBV7-9; abundance: .; d_gene: .; CDR3aa: CASSQLTGPHGYTF; CDR3nt: TGTGCCAGCAGTCAACTCACAGGTCCTCATGGCTACACCTTC
j_gene: TRBJ2-3; v_gene: TRBV4-3; abundance: .; d_gene: TRBD2; CDR3aa: CASSQESGGPPDTQYF; CDR3nt: TGCGCCAGCAGCCAAGAGTCGGGGGGGCCCCCAGATACGCAGTATTTT
j_gene: TRBJ2-7; v_gene: TRBV10-3; abundance: .; d_gene: .; CDR3aa: CAISQSGSSYEQYF; CDR3nt: TGTGCCATCAGCCAGAGCGGATCAAGCTACGAGCAGTACTTC
j_gene: TRBJ2-7; v_gene: TRBV30; abundance: .; d_gene: .; CDR3aa: CAGSGAYEQYF; CDR3nt: TGTGCCGGGAGCGGAGCCTACGAGCAGTACTTC
j_gene: TRBJ2-5; v_gene: TRBV7-9; abundance: .; d_gene: TRBD2; CDR3aa: CASSTRLAGTQETQYF; CDR3nt: TGTGCCAGCAGTACCCGACTAGCGGGGACTCAAGAGACCCAGTACTTC
j_gene: TRBJ1-1; v_gene: TRBV7-9; abundance: .; d_gene: .; CDR3aa: CASRRGTEAFF; CDR3nt: TGTGCCAGCAGAAGGGGTACTGAAGCTTTCTTT
j_gene: TRBJ2-3; v_gene: TRBV5-6; abundance: .; d_gene: TRBD2; CDR3aa: CASSPNSGADTQYF; CDR3nt: TGTGCCAGCAGCCCCAATAGCGGGGCAGATACGCAGTATTTT
j_gene: TRBJ2-5; v_gene: TRBV6-5; abundance: .; d_gene: .; CDR3aa: CASSLGWFLGETQYF; CDR3nt: TGTGCCAGCAGCCTTGGTTGGTTCCTAGGAGAGACCCAGTACTTC
j_gene: TRBJ1-2; v_gene: TRBV7-9; abundance: .; d_gene: TRBD1; CDR3aa: CASSQGVYYGYTF; CDR3nt: TGTGCCAGCAGCCAGGGGGTTTACTATGGCTACACCTTC
j_gene: TRBJ2-5; v_gene: TRBV5-6; abundance: .; d_gene: .; CDR3aa: CASTRPGVQETQYF; CDR3nt: TGTGCCAGCACCCGCCCGGGGGTCCAAGAGACCCAGTACTTC
j_gene: TRBJ1-2; v_gene: TRBV4-3; abundance: .; d_gene: .; CDR3aa: CASSQDRSENYGYTF; CDR3nt: TGCGCCAGCAGCCAAGATAGATCGGAGAACTATGGCTACACCTTC
j_gene: TRBJ1-2; v_gene: TRBV4-1; abundance: .; d_gene: .; CDR3aa: CASSQENKANYGYTF; CDR3nt: TGCGCCAGCAGCCAAGAAAACAAAGCTAACTATGGCTACACCTTC
j_gene: TRBJ2-7; v_gene: TRBV5-4; abundance: .; d_gene: TRBD2; CDR3aa: CASRWTSGGSGSYEQYF; CDR3nt: TGTGCCAGCAGGTGGACTAGCGGGGGGTCGGGCTCCTACGAGCAGTACTTC
j_gene: TRBJ2-1; v_gene: TRBV1; abundance: .; d_gene: .; CDR3aa: CTSSTRLAGENEQFF; CDR3nt: TGCACCAGCAGCACTCGACTAGCGGGGGAAAATGAGCAGTTCTTC
j_gene: TRBJ1-1; v_gene: TRBV7-3; abundance: .; d_gene: .; CDR3aa: CASRPGRENTEAFF; CDR3nt: TGTGCCAGCCGCCCAGGGAGGGAGAACACTGAAGCTTTCTTT